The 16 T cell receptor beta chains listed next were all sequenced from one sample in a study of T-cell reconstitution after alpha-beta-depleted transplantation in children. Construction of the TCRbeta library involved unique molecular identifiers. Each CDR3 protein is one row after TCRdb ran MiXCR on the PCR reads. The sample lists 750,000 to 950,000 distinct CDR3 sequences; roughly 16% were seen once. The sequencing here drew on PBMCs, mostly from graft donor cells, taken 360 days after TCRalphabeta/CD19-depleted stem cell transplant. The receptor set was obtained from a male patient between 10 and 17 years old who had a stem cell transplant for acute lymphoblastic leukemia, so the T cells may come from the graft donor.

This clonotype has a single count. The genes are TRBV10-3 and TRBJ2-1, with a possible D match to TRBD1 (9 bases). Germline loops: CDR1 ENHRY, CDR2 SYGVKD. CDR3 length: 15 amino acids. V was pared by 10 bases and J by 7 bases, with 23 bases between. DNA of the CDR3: TGTGCCACGGGGGGGAGAGGGGACAGGGAAAATGAGCAGTTCTTC. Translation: CATGGRGDRENEQFF.

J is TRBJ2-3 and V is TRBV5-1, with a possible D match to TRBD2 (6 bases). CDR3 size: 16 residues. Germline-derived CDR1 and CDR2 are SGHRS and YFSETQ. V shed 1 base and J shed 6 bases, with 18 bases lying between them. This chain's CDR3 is CASSLPGGILGDTQYF. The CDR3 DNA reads TGCGCCAGCAGCTTGCCGGGCGGGATCCTGGGTGATACGCAGTATTTT.

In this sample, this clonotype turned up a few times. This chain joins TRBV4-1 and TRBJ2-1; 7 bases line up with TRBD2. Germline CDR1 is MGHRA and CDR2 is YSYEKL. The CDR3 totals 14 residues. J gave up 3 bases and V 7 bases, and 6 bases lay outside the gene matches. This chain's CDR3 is CASTPSGNYNEQFF. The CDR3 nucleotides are TGCGCCAGCACCCCAAGCGGGAACTACAATGAGCAGTTCTTC.

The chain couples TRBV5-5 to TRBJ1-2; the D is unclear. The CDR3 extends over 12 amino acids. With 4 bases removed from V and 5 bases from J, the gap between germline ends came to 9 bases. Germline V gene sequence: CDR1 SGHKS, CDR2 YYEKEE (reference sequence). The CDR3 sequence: CASSGDWYGYTF. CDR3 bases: TGTGCCAGCAGCGGTGACTGGTATGGCTACACCTTC.

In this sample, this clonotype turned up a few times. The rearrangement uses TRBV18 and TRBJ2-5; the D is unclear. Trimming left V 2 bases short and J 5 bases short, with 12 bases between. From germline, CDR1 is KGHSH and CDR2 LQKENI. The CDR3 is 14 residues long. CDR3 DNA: TGTGCCAGCTCACCATTGGGATACGAGGAGACCCAGTACTTC. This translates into CASSPLGYEETQYF.

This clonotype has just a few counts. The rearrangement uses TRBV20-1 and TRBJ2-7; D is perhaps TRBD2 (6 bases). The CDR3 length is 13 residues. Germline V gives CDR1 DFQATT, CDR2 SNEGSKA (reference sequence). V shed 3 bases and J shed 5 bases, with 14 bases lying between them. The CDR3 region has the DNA TGCAGTGCTAGGCCTACCGGGAGCCACGAGCAGTACTTC. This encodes CSARPTGSHEQYF.

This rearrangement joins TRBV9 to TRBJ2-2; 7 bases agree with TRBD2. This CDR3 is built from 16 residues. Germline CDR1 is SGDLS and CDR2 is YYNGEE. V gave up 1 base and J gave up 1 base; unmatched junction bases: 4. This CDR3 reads CASSVMGGVNTGELFF. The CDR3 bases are TGTGCCAGCAGCGTAATGGGGGGGGTGAACACCGGGGAGCTGTTTTTT. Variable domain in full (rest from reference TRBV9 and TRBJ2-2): DSGVTQTPKHLITATGQRVTLRCSPRSGDLSVYWYQQSLDQGLQFLIQYYNGEERAKGNILERFSAQQFPDLHSELNLSSLELGDSALYFCASSVMGGVNTGELFFGEGSRLTVL.

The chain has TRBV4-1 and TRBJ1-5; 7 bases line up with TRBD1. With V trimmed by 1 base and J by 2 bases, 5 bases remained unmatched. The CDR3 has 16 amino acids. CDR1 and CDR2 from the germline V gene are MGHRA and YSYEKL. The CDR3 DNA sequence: TGCGCCAGCAGCCAAGGCCCCGGGACAGGCAATCAGCCCCAGCATTTT. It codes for CASSQGPGTGNQPQHF.

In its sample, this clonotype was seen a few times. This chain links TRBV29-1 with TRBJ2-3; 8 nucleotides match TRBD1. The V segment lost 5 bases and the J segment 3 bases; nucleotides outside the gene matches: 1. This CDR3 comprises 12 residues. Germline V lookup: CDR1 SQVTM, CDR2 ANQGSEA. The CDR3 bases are TGCAGCGTTAGGACAGGGACAGATACGCAGTATTTT. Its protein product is CSVRTGTDTQYF.

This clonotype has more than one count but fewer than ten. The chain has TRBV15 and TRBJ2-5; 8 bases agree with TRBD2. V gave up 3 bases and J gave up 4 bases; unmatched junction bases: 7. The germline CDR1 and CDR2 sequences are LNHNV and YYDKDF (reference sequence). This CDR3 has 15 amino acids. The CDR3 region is CATSSYLAGRETQYF. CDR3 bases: TGTGCCACCAGCAGCTACCTAGCGGGTAGAGAGACCCAGTACTTC.

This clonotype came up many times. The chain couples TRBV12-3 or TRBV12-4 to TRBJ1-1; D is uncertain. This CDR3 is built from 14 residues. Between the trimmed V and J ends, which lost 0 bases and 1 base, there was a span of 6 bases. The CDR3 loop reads CASSLATQNTEAFF. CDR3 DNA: TGTGCCAGCAGTTTAGCGACGCAGAACACTGAAGCTTTCTTT.

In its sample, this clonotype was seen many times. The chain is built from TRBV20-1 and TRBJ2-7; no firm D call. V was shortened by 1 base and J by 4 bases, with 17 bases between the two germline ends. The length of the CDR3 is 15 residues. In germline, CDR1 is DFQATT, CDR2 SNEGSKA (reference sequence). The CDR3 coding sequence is TGCAGTGCTAGAGGGAGAAGAGCTTCAACGTACGAGCAGTACTTC. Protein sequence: CSARGRRASTYEQYF.

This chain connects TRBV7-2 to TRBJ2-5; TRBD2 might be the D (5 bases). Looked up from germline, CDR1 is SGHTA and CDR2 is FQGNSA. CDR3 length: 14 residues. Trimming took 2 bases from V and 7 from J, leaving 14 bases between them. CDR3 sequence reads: CASSLKRVRATQYF. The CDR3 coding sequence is TGTGCCAGCAGCTTAAAGAGGGTGAGAGCGACCCAGTACTTC. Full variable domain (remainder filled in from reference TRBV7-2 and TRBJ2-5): GAGVSQSPSNKVTEKGKDVELRCDPISGHTALYWYRQSLGQGLEFLIYFQGNSAPDKSGLPSDRFSAERTGGSVSTLTIQRTQQEDSAVYLCASSLKRVRATQYFGPGTRLLVL.

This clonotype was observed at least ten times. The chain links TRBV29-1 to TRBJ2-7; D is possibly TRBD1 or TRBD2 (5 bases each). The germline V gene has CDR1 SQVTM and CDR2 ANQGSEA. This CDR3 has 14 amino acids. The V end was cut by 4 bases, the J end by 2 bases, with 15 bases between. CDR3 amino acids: CSVAAGTNTYEQYF. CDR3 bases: TGCAGCGTTGCGGCAGGGACCAACACCTACGAGCAGTACTTC.

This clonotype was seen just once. The CDR3 nucleotides are TGCAGTGCTTATTTGAATGAGCAGTTCTTC. Translated: CSAYLNEQFF. The chain has TRBV20-1 and TRBJ2-1; no clear D. Germline assignment: CDR1 DFQATT and CDR2 SNEGSKA (reference sequence). The CDR3 covers 10 residues. The V and J ends lost 5 bases and 7 bases respectively, with 6 bases between them.

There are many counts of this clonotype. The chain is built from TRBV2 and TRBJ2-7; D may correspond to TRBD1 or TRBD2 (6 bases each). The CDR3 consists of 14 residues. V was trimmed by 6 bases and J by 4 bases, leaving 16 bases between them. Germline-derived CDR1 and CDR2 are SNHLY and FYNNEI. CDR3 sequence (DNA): TGTGCCAGCAGAGCCCACGGGGGCGTGTACGAGCAGTACTTC. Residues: CASRAHGGVYEQYF.